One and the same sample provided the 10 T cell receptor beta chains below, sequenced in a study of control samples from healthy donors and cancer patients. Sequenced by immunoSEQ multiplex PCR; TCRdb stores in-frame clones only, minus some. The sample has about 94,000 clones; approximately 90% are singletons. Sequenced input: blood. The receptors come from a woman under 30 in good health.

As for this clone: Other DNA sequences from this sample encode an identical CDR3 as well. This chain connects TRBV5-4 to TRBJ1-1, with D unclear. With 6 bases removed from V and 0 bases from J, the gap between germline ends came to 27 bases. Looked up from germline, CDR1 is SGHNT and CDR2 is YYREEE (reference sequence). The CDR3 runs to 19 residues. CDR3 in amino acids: CASTRRDTRTAGLNTEAFF. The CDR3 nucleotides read TGTGCCAGCACCCGTCGAGACACGAGAACCGCGGGGTTGAACACTGAAGCTTTCTTT.

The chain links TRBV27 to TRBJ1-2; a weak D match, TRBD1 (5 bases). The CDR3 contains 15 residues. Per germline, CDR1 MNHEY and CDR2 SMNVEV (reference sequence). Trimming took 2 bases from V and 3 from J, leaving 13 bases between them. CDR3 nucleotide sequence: TGTGCCAGCAGTTTAGGGCAGGGAATCTACTATGGCTACACCTTC. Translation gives CASSLGQGIYYGYTF.

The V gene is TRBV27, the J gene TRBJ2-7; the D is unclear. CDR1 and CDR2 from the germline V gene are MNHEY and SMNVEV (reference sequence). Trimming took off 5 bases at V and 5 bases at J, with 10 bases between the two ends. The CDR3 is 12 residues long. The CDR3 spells CASSASPHEQYF. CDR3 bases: TGTGCCAGCAGTGCCTCCCCCCACGAGCAGTACTTC.

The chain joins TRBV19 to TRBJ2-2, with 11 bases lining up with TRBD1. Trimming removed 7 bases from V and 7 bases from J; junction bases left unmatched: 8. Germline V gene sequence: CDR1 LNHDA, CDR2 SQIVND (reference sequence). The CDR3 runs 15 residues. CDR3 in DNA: TGTGCCAGTACCCGGACAGGGGGCCAGGGCGGGGAGCTGTTTTTT. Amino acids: CASTRTGGQGGELFF.

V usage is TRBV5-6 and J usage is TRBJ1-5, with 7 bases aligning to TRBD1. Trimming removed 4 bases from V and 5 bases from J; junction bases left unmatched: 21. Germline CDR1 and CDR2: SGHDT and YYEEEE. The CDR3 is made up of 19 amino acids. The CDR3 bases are TGTGCCAGCAGCCTGAACCCCCCCCGACAGGGCTCCGTGCATCAGCCCCAGCATTTT. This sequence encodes CASSLNPPRQGSVHQPQHF.

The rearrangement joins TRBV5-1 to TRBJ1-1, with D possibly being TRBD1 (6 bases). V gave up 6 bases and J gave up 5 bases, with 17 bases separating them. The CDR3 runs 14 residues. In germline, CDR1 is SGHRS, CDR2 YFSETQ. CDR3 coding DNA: TGCGCCAGCAAGAACTCAACAGGGTTAACTGAAGCTTTCTTT. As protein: CASKNSTGLTEAFF.

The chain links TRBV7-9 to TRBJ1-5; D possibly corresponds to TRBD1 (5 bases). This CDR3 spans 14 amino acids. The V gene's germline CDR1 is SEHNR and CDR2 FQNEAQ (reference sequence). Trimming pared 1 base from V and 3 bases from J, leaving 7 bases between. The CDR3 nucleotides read TGTGCCAGCAGCTTAGGCAGGGACAATCAGCCCCAGCATTTT. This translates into CASSLGRDNQPQHF.

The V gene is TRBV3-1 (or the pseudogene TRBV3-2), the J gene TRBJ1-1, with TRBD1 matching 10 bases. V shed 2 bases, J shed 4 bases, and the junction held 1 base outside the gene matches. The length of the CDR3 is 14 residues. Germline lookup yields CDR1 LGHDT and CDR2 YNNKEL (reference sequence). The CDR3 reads CASSQWTGGTEAFF. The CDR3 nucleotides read TGTGCCAGCAGCCAATGGACAGGGGGCACTGAAGCTTTCTTT.

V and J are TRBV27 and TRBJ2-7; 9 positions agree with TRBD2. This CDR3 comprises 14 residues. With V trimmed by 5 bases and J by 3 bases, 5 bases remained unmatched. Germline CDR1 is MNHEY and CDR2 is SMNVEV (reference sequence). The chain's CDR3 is CASSPSGAFYEQYF. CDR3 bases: TGTGCCAGCAGTCCTAGCGGGGCCTTCTACGAGCAGTACTTC.

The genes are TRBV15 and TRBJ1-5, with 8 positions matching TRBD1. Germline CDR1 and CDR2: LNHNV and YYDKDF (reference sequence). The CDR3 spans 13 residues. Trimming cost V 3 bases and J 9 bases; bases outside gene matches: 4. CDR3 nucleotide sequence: TGTGCCACCAGCAGGACAGGGGTTGGGCCCCAGCATTTT. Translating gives CATSRTGVGPQHF.